The source of this T cell receptor (beta chain) is a study of Ad26.COV2.S vaccination and SARS-CoV-2 variants. This clone was recorded a few times. Antigen specificity is unknown. The assay was immunoSEQ multiplex PCR, and TCRdb's table has in-frame clones only and misses some. Among 350,000 to 450,000 clones listed, 92% were seen once. Trimming cost V 0 bases and J 3 bases, with 21 bases left between them. The CDR3 loop spans 18 amino acids. Germline-derived CDR1 and CDR2 are SGDLS and YYNGEE. Findings and limits, study-wide: Recipients given vaccine exceeded placebo recipients in spike-specific TCR breadth. Vaccine and placebo recipients had similar non-spike TCR breadth. The authors reported substantial breadth in spike-specific CD8+ and CD4+ T cell responses after vaccination.

This TCR came from a human donor who had recovered from COVID-19. The sequencing here drew on peripheral blood, taken after recovery from COVID-19. This rearrangement joins TRBV9 to TRBJ1-2, with a tentative D call TRBD1 (5 bases). The CDR3 DNA reads as TGTGCCAGCAGCGTAGGGCTTTCCGGGGCCAGAAGGGACTATGGCTACACCTTC. As protein: CASSVGLSGARRDYGYTF.